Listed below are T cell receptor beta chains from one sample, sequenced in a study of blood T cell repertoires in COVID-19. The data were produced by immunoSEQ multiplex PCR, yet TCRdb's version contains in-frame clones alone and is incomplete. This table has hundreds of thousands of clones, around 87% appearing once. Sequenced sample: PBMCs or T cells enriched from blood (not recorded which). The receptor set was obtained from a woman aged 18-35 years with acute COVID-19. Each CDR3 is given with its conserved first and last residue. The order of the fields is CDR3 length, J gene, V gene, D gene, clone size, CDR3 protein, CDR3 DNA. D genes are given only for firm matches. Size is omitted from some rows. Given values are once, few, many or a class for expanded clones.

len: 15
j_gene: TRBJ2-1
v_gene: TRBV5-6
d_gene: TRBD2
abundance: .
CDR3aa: CASSPIAGGPASQFF
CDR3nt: TGTGCCAGCAGCCCAATAGCGGGAGGGCCGGCGTCTCAGTTCTTC

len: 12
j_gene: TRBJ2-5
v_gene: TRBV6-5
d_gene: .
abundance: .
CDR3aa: CASRTNQETQYF
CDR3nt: TGTGCCAGCAGGACAAACCAAGAGACCCAGTACTTC

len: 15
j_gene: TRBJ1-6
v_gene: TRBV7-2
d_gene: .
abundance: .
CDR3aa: CASSLVWTSGGSLHF
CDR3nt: TGTGCCAGCAGCTTAGTCTGGACGTCTGGAGGCTCCCTCCACTTT

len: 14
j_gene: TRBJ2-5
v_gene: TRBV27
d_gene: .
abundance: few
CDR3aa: CASSPGLRRVTQYF
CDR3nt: TGTGCCAGCAGTCCCGGACTCCGTAGGGTAACCCAGTACTTC

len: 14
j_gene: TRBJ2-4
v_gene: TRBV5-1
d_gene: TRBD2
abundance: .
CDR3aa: CASRLAGVKNIQYF
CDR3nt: TGCGCCAGCAGGCTAGCGGGTGTCAAAAACATTCAGTACTTC

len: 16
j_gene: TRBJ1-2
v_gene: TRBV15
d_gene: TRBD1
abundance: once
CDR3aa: CATSRDLLGTEDGYTF
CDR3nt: TGTGCCACCAGCAGAGATCTACTAGGGACAGAAGATGGCTACACCTTC

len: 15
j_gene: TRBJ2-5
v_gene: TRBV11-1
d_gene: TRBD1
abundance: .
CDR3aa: CASSLTGGGQETQYF
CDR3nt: TGTGCCAGCAGCCTGACAGGGGGAGGGCAAGAGACCCAGTACTTC

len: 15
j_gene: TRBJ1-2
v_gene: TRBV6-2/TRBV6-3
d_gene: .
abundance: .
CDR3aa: CASSYSIPVNYGYTF
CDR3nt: TGTGCCAGCAGTTACTCGATCCCGGTGAACTATGGCTACACCTTC

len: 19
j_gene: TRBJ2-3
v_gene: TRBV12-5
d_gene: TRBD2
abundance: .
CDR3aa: CASGLVRDGTSGVTDTQYF
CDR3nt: TGTGCTAGTGGTTTGGTACGAGATGGGACTAGCGGGGTCACAGATACGCAGTATTTT

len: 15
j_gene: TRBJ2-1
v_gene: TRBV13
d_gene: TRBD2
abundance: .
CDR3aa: CASSPWTSGGNEQFF
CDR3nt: TGTGCCAGCAGCCCCTGGACTAGCGGGGGGAATGAGCAGTTCTTC

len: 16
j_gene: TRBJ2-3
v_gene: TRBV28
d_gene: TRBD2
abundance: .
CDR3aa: CASWASGRVSTDTQYF
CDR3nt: TGTGCCAGTTGGGCTAGCGGGAGGGTTAGCACAGATACGCAGTATTTT

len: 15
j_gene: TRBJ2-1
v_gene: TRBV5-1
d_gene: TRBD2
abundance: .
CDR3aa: CASSFGGASYNEQFF
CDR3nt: TGCGCCAGCAGCTTCGGGGGGGCCTCCTACAATGAGCAGTTCTTC

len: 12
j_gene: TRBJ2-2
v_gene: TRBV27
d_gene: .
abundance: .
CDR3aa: CASSLLSGELFF
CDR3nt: TGTGCCAGCAGTTTATTATCCGGGGAGCTGTTTTTT

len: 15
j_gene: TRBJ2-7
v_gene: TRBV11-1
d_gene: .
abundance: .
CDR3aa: CASSLRAGRSYEQYF
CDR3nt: TGTGCCAGCAGCTTAAGGGCGGGAAGATCCTACGAGCAGTACTTC

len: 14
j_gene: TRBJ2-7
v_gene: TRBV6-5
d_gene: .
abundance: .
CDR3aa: CASSRSYRAHEQYF
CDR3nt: TGTGCCAGCAGTCGCTCCTACAGGGCCCACGAGCAGTACTTC

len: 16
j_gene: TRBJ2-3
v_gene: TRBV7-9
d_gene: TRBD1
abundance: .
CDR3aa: CASSDPRDRGTDTQYF
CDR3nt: TGTGCCAGCAGTGATCCCCGGGACAGGGGAACAGATACGCAGTATTTT

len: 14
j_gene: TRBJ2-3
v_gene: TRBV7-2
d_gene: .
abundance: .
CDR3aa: CASSQQVVGDTQYF
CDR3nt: TGTGCCAGCAGCCAACAGGTCGTGGGTGATACGCAGTATTTT

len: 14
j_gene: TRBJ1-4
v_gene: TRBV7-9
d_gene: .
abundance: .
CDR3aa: CASTWGDFNEKLFF
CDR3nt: TGTGCCAGCACGTGGGGGGATTTTAATGAAAAACTGTTTTTT

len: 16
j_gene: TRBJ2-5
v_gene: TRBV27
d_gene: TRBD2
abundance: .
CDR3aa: CASSLWPSGSGETQYF
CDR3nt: TGTGCCAGCAGTTTATGGCCTAGCGGGAGCGGAGAGACCCAGTACTTC

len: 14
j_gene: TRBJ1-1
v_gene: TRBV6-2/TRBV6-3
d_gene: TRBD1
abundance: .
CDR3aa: CASSYFAGGTEAFF
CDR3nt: TGTGCCAGCAGTTACTTTGCAGGGGGGACTGAAGCTTTCTTT

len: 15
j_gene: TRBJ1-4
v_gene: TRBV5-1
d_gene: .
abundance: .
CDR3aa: CASSSGGGDNEKLFF
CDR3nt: TGCGCCAGCAGCTCGGGGGGAGGCGATAATGAAAAACTGTTTTTT

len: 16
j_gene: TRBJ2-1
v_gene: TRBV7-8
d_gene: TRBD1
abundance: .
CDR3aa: CASSLAPTGGYNEQFF
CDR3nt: TGTGCCAGCAGCTTAGCGCCGACAGGGGGCTACAATGAGCAGTTCTTC

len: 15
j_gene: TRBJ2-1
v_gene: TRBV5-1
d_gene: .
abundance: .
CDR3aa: CASSLEGGPLNEQFF
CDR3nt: TGCGCCAGCAGCTTGGAGGGGGGGCCCTTAAATGAGCAGTTCTTC

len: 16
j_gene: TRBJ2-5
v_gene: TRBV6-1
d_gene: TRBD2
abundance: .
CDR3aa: CASSDSGRAWQETQYF
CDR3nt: TGTGCCAGCAGTGACAGCGGGAGGGCGTGGCAAGAGACCCAGTACTTC

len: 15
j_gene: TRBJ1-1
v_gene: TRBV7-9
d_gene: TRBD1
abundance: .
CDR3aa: CASSQRQGRVAEAFF
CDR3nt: TGTGCCAGCAGCCAGCGACAGGGAAGAGTCGCTGAAGCTTTCTTT

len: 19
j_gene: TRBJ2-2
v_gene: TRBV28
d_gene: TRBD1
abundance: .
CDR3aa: CASSFHTWGDRVNTGELFF
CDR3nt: TGTGCCAGCAGCTTCCACACTTGGGGGGACAGGGTGAACACCGGGGAGCTGTTTTTT

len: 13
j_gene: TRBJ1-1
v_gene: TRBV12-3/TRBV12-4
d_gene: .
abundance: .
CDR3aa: CASSLQGYLKAFF
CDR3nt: TGTGCCAGCAGTCTGCAGGGATACCTCAAAGCTTTCTTT

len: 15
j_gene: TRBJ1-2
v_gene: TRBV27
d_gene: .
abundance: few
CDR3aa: CASRGSGFQQYGYTF
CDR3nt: TGTGCCAGCAGGGGGAGTGGGTTCCAGCAGTATGGCTACACCTTC